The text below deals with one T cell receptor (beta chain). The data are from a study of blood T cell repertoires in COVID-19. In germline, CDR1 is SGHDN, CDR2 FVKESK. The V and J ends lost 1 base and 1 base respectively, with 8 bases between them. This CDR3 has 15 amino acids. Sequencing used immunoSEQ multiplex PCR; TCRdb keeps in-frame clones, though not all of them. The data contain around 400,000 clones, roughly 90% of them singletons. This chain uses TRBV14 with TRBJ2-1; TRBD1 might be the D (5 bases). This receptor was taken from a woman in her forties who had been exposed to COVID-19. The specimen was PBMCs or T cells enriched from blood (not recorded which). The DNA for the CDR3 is TGTGCCAGCAGCCAAGCAGGGCTATCCTACAATGAGCAGTTCTTC. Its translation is CASSQAGLSYNEQFF.